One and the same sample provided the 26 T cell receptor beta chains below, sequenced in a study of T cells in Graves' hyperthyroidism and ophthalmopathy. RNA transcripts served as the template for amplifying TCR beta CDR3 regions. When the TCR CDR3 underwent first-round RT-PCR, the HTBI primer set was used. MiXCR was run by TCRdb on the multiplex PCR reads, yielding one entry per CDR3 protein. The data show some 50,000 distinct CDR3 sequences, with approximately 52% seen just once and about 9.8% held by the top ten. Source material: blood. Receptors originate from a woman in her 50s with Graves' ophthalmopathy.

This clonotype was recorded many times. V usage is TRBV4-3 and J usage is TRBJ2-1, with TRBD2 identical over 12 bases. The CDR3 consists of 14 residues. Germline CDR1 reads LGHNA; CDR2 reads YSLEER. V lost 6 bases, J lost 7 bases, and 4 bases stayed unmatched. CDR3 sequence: CASSFTSGRNEQFF. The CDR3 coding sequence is TGCGCCAGCAGTTTCACTAGCGGGAGGAATGAGCAGTTCTTC.

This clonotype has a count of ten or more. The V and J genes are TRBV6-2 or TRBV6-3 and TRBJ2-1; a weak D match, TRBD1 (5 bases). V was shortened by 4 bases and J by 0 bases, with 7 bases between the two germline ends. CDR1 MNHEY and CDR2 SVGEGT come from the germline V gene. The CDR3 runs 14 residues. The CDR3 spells CASSFDSSYNEQFF. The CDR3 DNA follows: TGTGCCAGCAGTTTTGACAGCTCCTACAATGAGCAGTTCTTC.

The CDR3 DNA reads TGTGCCAGCAGTGACTCGGCGGGGGAGCGGGGTGAGCAGTTCTTC. Translation gives CASSDSAGERGEQFF. V and J are TRBV6-4 and TRBJ2-1, with 7 bases aligning to TRBD2. J lost 9 bases, V lost 0 bases, and 8 bases had no gene match. The CDR3 is made up of 15 amino acids. Per germline, CDR1 MRHNA and CDR2 SNTAGT.

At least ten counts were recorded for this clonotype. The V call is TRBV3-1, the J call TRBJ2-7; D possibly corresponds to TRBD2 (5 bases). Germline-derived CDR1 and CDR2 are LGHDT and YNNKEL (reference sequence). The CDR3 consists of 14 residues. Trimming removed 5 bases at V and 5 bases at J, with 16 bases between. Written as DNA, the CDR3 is TGTGCCAGCAGCTCACTAGATGTTGCGGACGAGCAGTACTTC. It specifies CASSSLDVADEQYF.

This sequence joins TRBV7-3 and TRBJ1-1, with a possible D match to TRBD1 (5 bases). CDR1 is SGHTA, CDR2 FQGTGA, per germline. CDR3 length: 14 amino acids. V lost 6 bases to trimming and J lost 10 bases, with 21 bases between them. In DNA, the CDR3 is TGTGCCAGCAGTGAAACAGGAACAACCGCTGGAGCTTTCTTT. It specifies CASSETGTTAGAFF.

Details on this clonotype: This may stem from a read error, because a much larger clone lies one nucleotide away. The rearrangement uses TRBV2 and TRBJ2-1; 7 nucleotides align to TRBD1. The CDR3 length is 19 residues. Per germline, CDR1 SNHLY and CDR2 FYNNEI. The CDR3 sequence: CASSFGAGGTRSINNDQFF. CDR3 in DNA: TGTGCCAGCAGTTTCGGCGCAGGGGGAACCCGTTCAATAAACAATGATCAGTTCTTC.

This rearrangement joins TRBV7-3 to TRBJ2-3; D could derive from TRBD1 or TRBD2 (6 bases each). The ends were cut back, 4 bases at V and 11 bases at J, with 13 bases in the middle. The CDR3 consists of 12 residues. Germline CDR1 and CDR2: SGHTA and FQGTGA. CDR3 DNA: TGTGCCAGCAGCTCCGGGGGACAAGAGCAGTATTTT. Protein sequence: CASSSGGQEQYF.

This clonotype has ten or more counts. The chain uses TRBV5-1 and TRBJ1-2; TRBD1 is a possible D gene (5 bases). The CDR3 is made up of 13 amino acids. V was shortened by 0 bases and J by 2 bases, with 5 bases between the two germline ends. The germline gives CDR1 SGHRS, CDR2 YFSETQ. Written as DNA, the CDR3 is TGCGCCAGCAGCTTGGACAGGAACTATGGCTACACCTTC. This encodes CASSLDRNYGYTF. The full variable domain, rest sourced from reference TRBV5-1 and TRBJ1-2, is KAGVTQTPRYLIKTRGQQVTLSCSPISGHRSVSWYQQTPGQGLQFLFEYFSETQRNKGNFPGRFSGRQFSNSRSEMNVSTLELGDSALYLCASSLDRNYGYTFGSGTRLTVV.

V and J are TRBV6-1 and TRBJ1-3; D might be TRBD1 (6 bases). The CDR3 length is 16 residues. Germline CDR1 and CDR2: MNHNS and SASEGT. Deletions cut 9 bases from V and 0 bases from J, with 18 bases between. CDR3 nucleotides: TGTGCCAGTAGAGACGAGGGACAAATCTCTGGAAACACCATATATTTT. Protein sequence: CASRDEGQISGNTIYF.

The CDR3 sequence: CASNGQAPGGYGYTF. CDR3 sequence (DNA): TGTGCCAGCAACGGACAGGCCCCGGGGGGCTATGGCTACACCTTC. The V gene is TRBV2, the J gene TRBJ1-2; 7 bases line up with TRBD1. This CDR3 has 15 residues. Germline trimming cut 7 bases from V and 4 bases from J; bases unmatched to any gene: 12. Per the germline V gene, CDR1 is SNHLY and CDR2 is FYNNEI.

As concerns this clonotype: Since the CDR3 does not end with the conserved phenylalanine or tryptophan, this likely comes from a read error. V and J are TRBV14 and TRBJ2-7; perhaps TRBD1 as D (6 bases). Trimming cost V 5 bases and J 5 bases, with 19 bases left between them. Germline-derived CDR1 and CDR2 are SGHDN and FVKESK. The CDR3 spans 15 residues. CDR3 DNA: TGTGCCAGCAGCTCAATCCAGGGGAATAAAGACGAGCAGTACTGC. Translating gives CASSSIQGNKDEQYC.

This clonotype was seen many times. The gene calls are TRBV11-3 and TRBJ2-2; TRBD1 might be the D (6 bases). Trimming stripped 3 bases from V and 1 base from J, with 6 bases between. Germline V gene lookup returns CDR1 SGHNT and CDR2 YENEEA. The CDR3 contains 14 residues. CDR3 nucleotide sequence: TGTGCCAGCAGCTTGGGACAGAACACCGGGGAGCTGTTTTTT. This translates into CASSLGQNTGELFF.

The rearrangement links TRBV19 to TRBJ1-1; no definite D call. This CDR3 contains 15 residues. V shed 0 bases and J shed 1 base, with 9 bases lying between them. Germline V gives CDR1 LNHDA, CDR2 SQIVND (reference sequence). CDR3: CASSIEVRPNTEAFF. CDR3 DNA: TGTGCCAGTAGTATAGAGGTCAGACCGAACACTGAAGCTTTCTTT.

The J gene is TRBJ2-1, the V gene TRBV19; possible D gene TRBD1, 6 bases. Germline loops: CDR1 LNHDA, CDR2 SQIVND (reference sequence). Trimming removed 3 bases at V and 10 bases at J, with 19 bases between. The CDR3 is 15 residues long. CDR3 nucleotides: TGTGCCAGTAGTATTGGATACAGGGTTAGGGACGAGCAGTTCTTC. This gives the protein CASSIGYRVRDEQFF.

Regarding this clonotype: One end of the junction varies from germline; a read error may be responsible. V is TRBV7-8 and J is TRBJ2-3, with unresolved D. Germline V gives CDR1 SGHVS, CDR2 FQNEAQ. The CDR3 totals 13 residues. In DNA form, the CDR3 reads TGTGATAGCAGCTTGTCTAGAACAGATACACAGTATTTT. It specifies CDSSLSRTDTQYF. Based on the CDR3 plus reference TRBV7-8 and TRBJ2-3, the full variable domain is GAGVSQSPRYKVAKRGQDVALRCDPISGHVSLFWYQQALGQGPEFLTYFQNEAQLDKSGLPSDRFFAERPEGSVSTLKIQRTQQEDSAVYLCDSSLSRTDTQYFGPGTRLTVL.

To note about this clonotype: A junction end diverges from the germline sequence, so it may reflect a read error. The CDR3 spells CASSQGQGPTYEQYF. CDR3 bases: TGCGCCAGCAGCCAAGGACAGGGGCCAACCTACGAGCAGTACTTC. The rearrangement joins TRBV7-3 to TRBJ2-7; 9 nucleotides align to TRBD1. Germline V lookup: CDR1 SGHTA, CDR2 FQGTGA. The CDR3 is 15 residues long.

The CDR3 loop reads CASSSAFSHTDTQYF. DNA of the CDR3: TGTGCCAGCAGCTCGGCTTTCAGTCACACAGATACGCAGTATTTT. The chain uses TRBV25-1 and TRBJ2-3; D remains unclear. V lost 6 bases and J lost 2, with 15 bases in between. Germline V lookup: CDR1 MGHDK, CDR2 SYGVNS. This CDR3 contains 15 residues.

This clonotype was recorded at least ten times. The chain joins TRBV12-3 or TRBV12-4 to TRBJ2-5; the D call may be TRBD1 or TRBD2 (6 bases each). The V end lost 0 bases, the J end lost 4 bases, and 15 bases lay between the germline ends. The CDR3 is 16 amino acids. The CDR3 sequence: CASSLAIVGGRETQYF. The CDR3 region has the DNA TGTGCCAGCAGTTTAGCTATTGTGGGGGGCCGAGAGACCCAGTACTTC.

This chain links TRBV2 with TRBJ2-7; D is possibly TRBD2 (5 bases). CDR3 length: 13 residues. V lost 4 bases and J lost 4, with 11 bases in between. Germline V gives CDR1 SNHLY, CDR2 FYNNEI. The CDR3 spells CASSARVRYEQYF. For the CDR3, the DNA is TGTGCCAGCAGTGCGCGGGTGCGGTACGAGCAGTACTTC.

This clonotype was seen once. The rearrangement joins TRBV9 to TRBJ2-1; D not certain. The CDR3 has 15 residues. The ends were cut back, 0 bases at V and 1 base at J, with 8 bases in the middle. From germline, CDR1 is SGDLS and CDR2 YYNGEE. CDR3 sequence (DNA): TGTGCCAGCAGCGTAGGGACCCATTCCTACAATGAGCAGTTCTTC. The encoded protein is CASSVGTHSYNEQFF.

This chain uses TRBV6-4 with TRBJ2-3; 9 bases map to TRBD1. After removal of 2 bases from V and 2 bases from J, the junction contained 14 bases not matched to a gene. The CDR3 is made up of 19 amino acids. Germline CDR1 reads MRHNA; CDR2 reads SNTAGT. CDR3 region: CASSDRTTYRGRNTDTQYF. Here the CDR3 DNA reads TGTGCCAGCAGTGACCGCACGACGTACAGGGGGCGGAACACAGATACGCAGTATTTT.

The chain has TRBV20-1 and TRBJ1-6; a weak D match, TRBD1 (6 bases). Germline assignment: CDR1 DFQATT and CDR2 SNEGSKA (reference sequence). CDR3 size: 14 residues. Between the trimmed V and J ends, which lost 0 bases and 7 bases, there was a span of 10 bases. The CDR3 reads CSARDGQSNSPLHF. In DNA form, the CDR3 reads TGCAGTGCTAGAGATGGACAGTCAAATTCACCCCTCCACTTT.

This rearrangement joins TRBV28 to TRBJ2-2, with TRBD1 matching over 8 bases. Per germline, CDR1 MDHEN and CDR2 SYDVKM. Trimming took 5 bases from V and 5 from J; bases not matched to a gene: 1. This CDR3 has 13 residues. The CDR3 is CASSDRGTGELFF. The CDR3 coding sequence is TGTGCCAGCAGTGACAGGGGAACCGGGGAGCTGTTTTTT.

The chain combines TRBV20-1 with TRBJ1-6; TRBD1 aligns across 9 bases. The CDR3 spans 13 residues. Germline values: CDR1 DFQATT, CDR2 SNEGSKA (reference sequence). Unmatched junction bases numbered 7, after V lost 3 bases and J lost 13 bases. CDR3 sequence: CSARGTGKEPLHF. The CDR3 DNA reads TGCAGTGCTAGGGGGACAGGGAAGGAGCCCCTCCACTTT.

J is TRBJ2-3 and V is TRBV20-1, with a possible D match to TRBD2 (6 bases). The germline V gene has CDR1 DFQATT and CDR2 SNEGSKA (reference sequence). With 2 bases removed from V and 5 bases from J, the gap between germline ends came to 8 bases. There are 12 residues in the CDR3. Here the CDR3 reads CSARRREDTQYF. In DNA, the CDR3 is TGCAGTGCTAGAAGGCGGGAAGATACGCAGTATTTT.

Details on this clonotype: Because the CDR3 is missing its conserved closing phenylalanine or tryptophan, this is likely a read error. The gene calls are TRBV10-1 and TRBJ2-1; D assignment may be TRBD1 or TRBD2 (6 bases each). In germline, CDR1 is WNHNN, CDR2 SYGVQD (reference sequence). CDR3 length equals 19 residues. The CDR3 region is CASSESGGMGGAGSNKQFS. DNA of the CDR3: TGCGCCAGCAGTGAGTCGGGTGGGATGGGGGGCGCCGGGTCCAATAAGCAGTTCTCC.